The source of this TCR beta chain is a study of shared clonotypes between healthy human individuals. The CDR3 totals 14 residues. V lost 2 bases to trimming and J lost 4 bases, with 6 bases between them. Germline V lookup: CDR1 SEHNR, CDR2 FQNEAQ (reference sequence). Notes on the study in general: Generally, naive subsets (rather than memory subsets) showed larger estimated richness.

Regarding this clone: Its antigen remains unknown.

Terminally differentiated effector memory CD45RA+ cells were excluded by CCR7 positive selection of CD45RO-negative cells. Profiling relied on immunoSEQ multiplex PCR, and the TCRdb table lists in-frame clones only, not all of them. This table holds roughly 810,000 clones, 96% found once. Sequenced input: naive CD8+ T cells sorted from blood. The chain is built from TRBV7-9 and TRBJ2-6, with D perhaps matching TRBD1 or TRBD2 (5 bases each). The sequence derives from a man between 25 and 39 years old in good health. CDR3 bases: TGTGCCAGCAGCTTATGGGACGGGGCCAACGTCCTGACTTTC. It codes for CASSLWDGANVLTF.